The source of this T cell receptor beta chain is a study of cytomegalovirus exposure and HLA in healthy donors. Study-level results: Roughly even sequencing depth across donors was the assumption behind the presence/absence analyses. Most TCRs appeared rarely, but some public TCRs recurred in many donors. The later analysis indicated that the majority of CMV-associated TCR beta chains appeared HLA-restricted.

The V end was cut by 2 bases, the J end by 2 bases, with 8 bases between. Per the germline V gene, CDR1 is MNHEY and CDR2 is SMNVEV (reference sequence). CDR3 length: 14 residues. The PCR was carried out with 60 Vbeta primers and 13 Jbeta primers. Profiling relied on immunoSEQ multiplex PCR, and the TCRdb table lists in-frame clones only, not all of them. The sample records 150,000 to 200,000 clones, approximately 80% being singletons. As regards this clone: The antigen is not known.

The donors comprised healthy bone marrow donors. Sequencing was done on a sample of PBMCs. The TCR comes from a woman in her forties or fifties in good health and CMV-seronegative. The chain combines TRBV27 with TRBJ2-3; no definite D call. The CDR3 sequence: CASSLGPPTDTQYF. CDR3 DNA: TGTGCCAGCAGTTTAGGCCCCCCCACAGATACGCAGTATTTT.